This T cell receptor beta chain was observed in a study of blood T cell repertoires in COVID-19. Using immunoSEQ multiplex PCR, the repertoire was profiled, and TCRdb retains in-frame clones only, with some absent. The data contain roughly 240,000 clones, approximately 85% of them singletons. Each recovered donor of Cohort 3 presented with two negative PCRs, clearance, or symptom resolution. CDR1 is SGHTA and CDR2 is FQGNSA in the germline V gene. The ends were cut back, 5 bases at V and 2 bases at J, with 10 bases in the middle. This CDR3 comprises 13 residues. This sequence originates from a woman aged 45-65 years who had recovered from COVID-19. The rearrangement uses TRBV7-2 and TRBJ2-7; D ambiguous. The sample consisted of PBMCs or T cells enriched from blood (not recorded which). The CDR3 region has the DNA TGTGCCAGCAGCCGCGTCCCCCCCTACGAGCAGTACTTC. Its translation is CASSRVPPYEQYF.